One sample yielded the 5 T cell receptor beta chains listed below, sequenced in a study of T cell changes during pregnancy in multiple sclerosis. Produced via immunoSEQ multiplex PCR; TCRdb's table is partial and in-frame only. The repertoire consists of about 38,000 clones, with around 94% occurring once and the leading ten covering approximately 8.3%. The specimen comprised CD8+ T cells from peripheral blood mononuclear cells, sampled in the third trimester of pregnancy. Receptor source: a female donor with multiple sclerosis, enrolled in a pregnancy study.

This clone was seen only once. This chain connects TRBV5-1 to TRBJ1-1; the D is unclear. V was clipped by 0 bases and J by 6 bases, with 12 bases between them. The CDR3 covers 14 residues. Germline V gives CDR1 SGHRS, CDR2 YFSETQ. The CDR3 DNA reads TGCGCCAGCAGCTTGGGAGAGGGAGGCGCTGAAGCTTTCTTT. As protein: CASSLGEGGAEAFF.

The rearrangement links TRBV11-2 to TRBJ2-7; tentatively, D is TRBD2 (5 bases). The CDR3 sequence is 13 residues long. The germline V and J ends were trimmed by 2 bases and 2 bases, with 7 bases remaining between them. Per germline, CDR1 SGHAT and CDR2 FQNNGV. This chain's CDR3 is CASSLRGTYEQYF. In nucleotides, the CDR3 is TGTGCCAGCAGCTTACGGGGTACCTACGAGCAGTACTTC. Full variable domain (rest looked up from reference TRBV11-2 and TRBJ2-7): EAGVAQSPRYKIIEKRQSVAFWCNPISGHATLYWYQQILGQGPKLLIQFQNNGVVDDSQLPKDRFSAERLKGVDSTLKIQPAKLEDSAVYLCASSLRGTYEQYFGPGTRLTVT.

This chain uses TRBV5-8 with TRBJ2-5; 7 bases line up with TRBD1. After removal of 1 base from V and 1 base from J, the junction contained 4 bases not matched to a gene. This CDR3 contains 15 residues. Germline CDR1 reads SGHTS; CDR2 reads YDEGEE. CDR3 protein: CASSLWSGGQETQYF. The CDR3 nucleotides are TGTGCCAGCAGCTTGTGGTCAGGGGGCCAAGAGACCCAGTACTTC.

The V gene is TRBV7-9, the J gene TRBJ1-1, with D possibly TRBD1 on 5 matching bases. The CDR3 is made up of 15 amino acids. The germline gives CDR1 SEHNR, CDR2 FQNEAQ (reference sequence). Trimming pared 6 bases from V and 0 bases from J, leaving 14 bases between. CDR3 DNA sequence: TGTGCCAGCAGGGAAAGACAGACCTTGAACACTGAAGCTTTCTTT. It codes for CASRERQTLNTEAFF. The full variable domain, in which reference TRBV7-9 and TRBJ1-1 provide the parts outside the CDR3, is DTGVSQNPRHKITKRGQNVTFRCDPISEHNRLYWYRQTLGQGPEFLTYFQNEAQLEKSRLLSDRFSAERPKGSFSTLEIQRTEQGDSAMYLCASRERQTLNTEAFFGQGTRLTVV.

The chain recombines TRBV27 with TRBJ2-6; D not certain. Trimming cost V 3 bases and J 2 bases, with 2 bases left between them. There are 13 residues in the CDR3. Germline lookup yields CDR1 MNHEY and CDR2 SMNVEV (reference sequence). CDR3 DNA: TGTGCCAGCAGTTTCGCTGGGGCCAACGTCCTGACTTTC. Translating gives CASSFAGANVLTF.